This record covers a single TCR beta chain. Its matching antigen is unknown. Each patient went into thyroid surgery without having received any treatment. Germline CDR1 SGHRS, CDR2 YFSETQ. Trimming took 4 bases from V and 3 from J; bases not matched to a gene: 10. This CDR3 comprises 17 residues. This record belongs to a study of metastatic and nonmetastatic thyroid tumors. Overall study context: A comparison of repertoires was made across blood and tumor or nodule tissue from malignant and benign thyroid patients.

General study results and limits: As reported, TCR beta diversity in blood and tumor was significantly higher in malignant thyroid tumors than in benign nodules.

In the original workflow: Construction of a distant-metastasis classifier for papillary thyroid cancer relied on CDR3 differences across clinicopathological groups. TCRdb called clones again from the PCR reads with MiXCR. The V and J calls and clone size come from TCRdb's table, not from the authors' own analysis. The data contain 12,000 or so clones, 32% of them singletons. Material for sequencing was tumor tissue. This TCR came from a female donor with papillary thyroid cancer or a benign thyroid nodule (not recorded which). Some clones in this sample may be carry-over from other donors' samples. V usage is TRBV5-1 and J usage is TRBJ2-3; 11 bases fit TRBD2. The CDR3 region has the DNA TGCGCCAGCAGCCCCGGATCTCTAGCGGGAGGAACAGATACGCAGTATTTT. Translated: CASSPGSLAGGTDTQYF. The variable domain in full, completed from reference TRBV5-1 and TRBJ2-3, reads KAGVTQTPRYLIKTRGQQVTLSCSPISGHRSVSWYQQTPGQGLQFLFEYFSETQRNKGNFPGRFSGRQFSNSRSEMNVSTLELGDSALYLCASSPGSLAGGTDTQYFGPGTRLTVL.